At least ten counts were recorded for the clone carrying this TCR beta chain. The target antigen is unknown. This entry belongs to a study of neurological immune-mediated disorders. General observations from the study: None of the CDR3 amino acid sequences in expanded clones turned up in more than one subject, which points to private repertoires in all groups.

A single run covered 15-18 subjects with over 180 million TCR-beta sequences. TCRdb recomputed calls from the 5' RACE reads with MiXCR, one row per CDR3 protein. Of under 90,000 distinct CDR3 sequences in the sample, roughly 9.9% were seen once. Volunteers attending a blood bank in Maryland, USA, served as healthy controls. Unsorted libraries were prepared from 2 million PBMCs that had been stored at -80 C. The junction had 6 bases not matched to a gene; V was cut back by 5 bases and J by 5 bases. The CDR3 contains 13 residues. Germline V gives CDR1 DFQATT, CDR2 SNEGSKA (reference sequence). The clonotype was recovered from a man in his fifties or sixties in good health. The chain couples TRBV20-1 to TRBJ2-3; the match to TRBD1 covers 8 bases. Source material: PBMCs. The CDR3 loop is CSAFGQGGDTQYF. CDR3 DNA: TGCAGTGCTTTTGGACAGGGAGGAGATACGCAGTATTTT.